The 23 T cell receptor beta chains listed next were all sequenced from one sample in a study of monozygotic twins with inflammatory bowel disease. TCRdb reprocessed the 5' RACE reads and stores each CDR3 protein as one record, lacking DNA. The table for this sample gives about 160,000 distinct CDR3 sequences. What was sequenced was blood. These receptors originate from a human donor with ulcerative colitis or Crohn's disease, or a healthy co-twin of an affected twin (not recorded which).

This chain links TRBV29-1 with TRBJ2-7; TCRdb outputs TRBD2, but without DNA this stays unchecked. There are 13 residues in the CDR3. CDR1 and CDR2 (germline): SQVTM, ANQGSEA. The CDR3 is CSVVLAGAYEQYF.

The chain recombines TRBV4-2 with TRBJ1-1; the TCRdb call, TRBD1, lacks DNA for checking. The germline V gene has CDR1 LGHNA and CDR2 YNFKEQ. The CDR3 has 16 amino acids. CDR3: CASSQDLLTGETEAFF.

The chain uses TRBV7-3 and TRBJ1-6; the TRBD1 assignment by TCRdb is unverifiable without DNA. Germline CDR1 is SGHTA and CDR2 is FQGTGA. This CDR3 is built from 14 residues. The CDR3 spells CASSLEPGNSPLHF. The full variable domain, rest sourced from reference TRBV7-3 and TRBJ1-6, is GAGVSQTPSNKVTEKGKYVELRCDPISGHTALYWYRQSLGQGPEFLIYFQGTGAADDSGLPNDRFFAVRPEGSVSTLKIQRTERGDSAVYLCASSLEPGNSPLHFGNGTRLTVT.

The V call is TRBV12-3 or TRBV12-4, the J call TRBJ2-1; TCRdb proposes TRBD1, but this gene call is untestable without DNA. The CDR3 spans 15 residues. CDR3 residues: CASRRTGHSYNEQFF.

The rearrangement links TRBV7-9 to TRBJ2-1; TCRdb's D call of TRBD1 is untestable without DNA. CDR1 and CDR2 (germline): SEHNR, FQNEAQ (reference sequence). This CDR3 comprises 15 residues. Here the CDR3 reads CASSHRDRVYNEQFF.

This CDR3 is CASSSVTRTNTEAFF. This chain joins TRBV5-6 and TRBJ1-1. Germline V gene lookup returns CDR1 SGHDT and CDR2 YYEEEE. This CDR3 contains 15 residues.

The chain carries TRBV10-3 and TRBJ2-3; TCRdb indicates TRBD2, and absent DNA this call remains unverified. Germline V gene data show CDR1 as ENHRY and CDR2 as SYGVKD. The CDR3 runs 16 residues. CDR3: CAISGGLAGNGDTQYF.

The rearrangement uses TRBV5-6 and TRBJ2-1. The CDR3 runs to 17 residues. Germline-derived CDR1 and CDR2 are SGHDT and YYEEEE. CDR3 residues: CASSLENSGSSYNEQFF.

V is TRBV25-1 and J is TRBJ2-5; checking the TCRdb D call of TRBD1 is not possible without DNA. The CDR3 length is 16 residues. Per germline, CDR1 MGHDK and CDR2 SYGVNS. The chain's CDR3 is CASSDNSGGLGETQYF.

The chain employs TRBV7-7 and TRBJ2-2; TCRdb reports TRBD1, a call that lacks DNA to check it against. Germline CDR1 reads SSHAT; CDR2 reads FNYEAQ (reference sequence). The length of the CDR3 is 14 residues. The CDR3 loop reads CASSTGRGTGELFF.

The V gene is TRBV7-8, the J gene TRBJ1-3. CDR3 length equals 11 residues. Germline values: CDR1 SGHVS, CDR2 FQNEAQ. CDR3 loop: CAIHLGNTIYF.

The rearrangement links TRBV11-2 to TRBJ1-5; checking the TCRdb D call of TRBD1 is not possible without DNA. Germline CDR1 SGHAT, CDR2 FQNNGV. The CDR3 consists of 15 residues. The CDR3 here is CASSASAGGRQPQHF.

This chain connects TRBV20-1 to TRBJ2-1; TCRdb proposes TRBD2, but this gene call is untestable without DNA. The CDR3 is 15 residues long. Per the germline V gene, CDR1 is DFQATT and CDR2 is SNEGSKA (reference sequence). CDR3 amino acids: CSAGGTSGPYNEQFF.

This chain connects TRBV2 to TRBJ2-1; there is no DNA to check the TCRdb D call of TRBD2. CDR1 and CDR2 (germline): SNHLY, FYNNEI. CDR3 length equals 14 residues. The CDR3 region is CASSATSGRPEQFF.

V usage is TRBV28 and J usage is TRBJ2-4. Per the germline V gene, CDR1 is MDHEN and CDR2 is SYDVKM. The CDR3 is 13 residues long. This CDR3 reads CASSLITSAMQYF.

V usage is TRBV1 and J usage is TRBJ2-7; TCRdb's D call of TRBD2 is untestable without DNA. TRBV1 is a listed pseudogene. The CDR3 covers 17 residues. The CDR3: CTSSQADLARGPYEQYF.

This sequence joins TRBV4-2 and TRBJ2-6. CDR1 and CDR2 from the germline V gene are LGHNA and YNFKEQ. CDR3 size: 15 residues. CDR3: CASSQVDTGANVLTF.

The chain joins TRBV11-2 to TRBJ2-7. This CDR3 contains 12 residues. CDR1 and CDR2 from the germline V gene are SGHAT and FQNNGV. Here the CDR3 reads CASSLRVYEQYF.

V and J are TRBV12-3 or TRBV12-4 and TRBJ2-3; TCRdb proposes TRBD1, but this gene call is untestable without DNA. The CDR3 covers 16 residues. CDR3 loop: CASSFFGTGVADTQYF.

V usage is TRBV27 and J usage is TRBJ2-5; without DNA, the TCRdb call of TRBD1 cannot be checked. Germline V gene sequence: CDR1 MNHEY, CDR2 SMNVEV (reference sequence). The CDR3 runs to 12 residues. CDR3 sequence: CASRNRQETQYF.

The V and J genes are TRBV19 and TRBJ2-2; TCRdb's D call, TRBD1, is unchecked because there is no DNA. CDR3 length: 17 residues. Germline assignment: CDR1 LNHDA and CDR2 SQIVND (reference sequence). CDR3: CASSIPRDRRNTGELFF.

The rearrangement links TRBV3-1 to TRBJ2-7; TCRdb's D call of TRBD1 is untestable without DNA. The CDR3 totals 16 residues. CDR1 and CDR2 from the germline V gene are LGHDT and YNNKEL (reference sequence). CDR3 in amino acids: CASSQDPGGSPYEQYF.

V gene TRBV6-2 or TRBV6-3 combines with J gene TRBJ2-3; TCRdb reports TRBD2, a call that lacks DNA to check it against. In germline, CDR1 is MNHEY, CDR2 SVGEGT. The CDR3 extends over 15 amino acids. This CDR3 is CASSRGLARVDTQYF.